Listed below are T cell receptor beta chains from one sample, sequenced in a study of T cell responses to AZD1222 COVID-19 vaccine. Using immunoSEQ multiplex PCR, the repertoire was profiled, and TCRdb retains in-frame clones only, with some absent. Of fewer than 95,000 clones detected, 85% to 95% appear once; the ten largest clones hold 6.5% to 9.5%. The input for sequencing was peripheral blood, taken 28 days after the second AZD1222 dose. The receptors shown here come from an adult who received the AZD1222 COVID-19 vaccine. Each CDR3 is given with its conserved first and last residue. Each record gives: J gene, D gene, V gene, clone size, CDR3 DNA, CDR3 protein. The D gene is left open where the match is weak. The size entry is marked missing in some rows and otherwise reads once, few, many or a size class.

j_call: TRBJ2-7
d_call: TRBD1
v_call: TRBV10-2
clone_size: NA
cdr3_nt: TGCGCCAGCAGTGAGTCGGCAGGGGGTTACGAGCAGTACTTC
cdr3_aa: CASSESAGGYEQYF

j_call: TRBJ2-4
d_call: NA
v_call: TRBV7-2
clone_size: NA
cdr3_nt: TGTGCCAGCAGCTCCGCGGGGGCCAAAAACATTCAGTACTTC
cdr3_aa: CASSSAGAKNIQYF

j_call: TRBJ1-5
d_call: TRBD1
v_call: TRBV28
clone_size: NA
cdr3_nt: TGTGCCAGCAGTTTATGGGGGGGACAGGCGGGCAATCAGCCCCAGCATTTT
cdr3_aa: CASSLWGGQAGNQPQHF

j_call: TRBJ1-5
d_call: NA
v_call: TRBV3-1/TRBV3-2
clone_size: NA
cdr3_nt: TGTGCCAGCAGCCAAGACGGAGGCCAGCCCCAGCATTTT
cdr3_aa: CASSQDGGQPQHF

j_call: TRBJ2-1
d_call: TRBD2
v_call: TRBV29-1
clone_size: NA
cdr3_nt: TGCAGCGTTGAACTAGCGGGAGGCTACAATGAGCAGTTCTTC
cdr3_aa: CSVELAGGYNEQFF

j_call: TRBJ1-2
d_call: TRBD1
v_call: TRBV19
clone_size: NA
cdr3_nt: TGTGCCAGTAGAAGTACAGGGGCAAGAGGCTACACCTTC
cdr3_aa: CASRSTGARGYTF

j_call: TRBJ2-5
d_call: TRBD2
v_call: TRBV5-8
clone_size: NA
cdr3_nt: TGTGCCAGCAGCCCGGGGGGGGGCTTCAAATCGAGGCGGACCCAGTACTTC
cdr3_aa: CASSPGGGFKSRRTQYF

j_call: TRBJ2-3
d_call: NA
v_call: TRBV14
clone_size: NA
cdr3_nt: TGTGCCAGCAGCCCCCCCGGGCGGCCCGCAGATACGCAGTATTTT
cdr3_aa: CASSPPGRPADTQYF

j_call: TRBJ1-1
d_call: NA
v_call: TRBV19
clone_size: NA
cdr3_nt: TGTGCCAGTACCCAAGGAGGTGAAGCTTTCTTT
cdr3_aa: CASTQGGEAFF

j_call: TRBJ2-3
d_call: NA
v_call: TRBV5-4
clone_size: NA
cdr3_nt: TGTGCCAGCAGCTCGGTTCGAAGTATGGGGGCACCGGATACGCAGTATTTT
cdr3_aa: CASSSVRSMGAPDTQYF

j_call: TRBJ2-7
d_call: NA
v_call: TRBV4-2
clone_size: NA
cdr3_nt: TGTGCCAGCAGCCAAGATCTCTACAACCAGGGCGGACGGTACGAGCAGTACTTC
cdr3_aa: CASSQDLYNQGGRYEQYF

j_call: TRBJ1-6
d_call: TRBD1
v_call: TRBV14
clone_size: NA
cdr3_nt: TGTGCCAGCAGCGCCGGGCAGGGGGCTGGTTCACCCCTCCACTTT
cdr3_aa: CASSAGQGAGSPLHF

j_call: TRBJ2-2
d_call: NA
v_call: TRBV6-5
clone_size: NA
cdr3_nt: TGTGCCACCTTGGACGGCTACACCGGGGAGCTGTTTTTT
cdr3_aa: CATLDGYTGELFF

j_call: TRBJ2-3
d_call: NA
v_call: TRBV9
clone_size: once
cdr3_nt: TGTGCCAGCAGACCCGGGACTTTCACAGATACGCAGTATTTT
cdr3_aa: CASRPGTFTDTQYF

j_call: TRBJ2-2
d_call: TRBD1
v_call: TRBV28
clone_size: NA
cdr3_nt: TGTGCCAGCAGTTTATTGGACAGGGATCGGACCGGGGAGCTGTTTTTT
cdr3_aa: CASSLLDRDRTGELFF

j_call: TRBJ1-1
d_call: NA
v_call: TRBV2
clone_size: NA
cdr3_nt: TGTGCCAGCAGTCAAAGACCGAATGAAGCTTTCTTT
cdr3_aa: CASSQRPNEAFF

j_call: TRBJ1-5
d_call: NA
v_call: TRBV24-1
clone_size: NA
cdr3_nt: TGTGCCACCAGTGGACAGTATAGCAATCAGCCCCAGCATTTT
cdr3_aa: CATSGQYSNQPQHF

j_call: TRBJ1-2
d_call: NA
v_call: TRBV5-3
clone_size: NA
cdr3_nt: TGTGCCAGAAGCAAAGGCGGTGGCTACACCTTC
cdr3_aa: CARSKGGGYTF

j_call: TRBJ2-7
d_call: TRBD2
v_call: TRBV18
clone_size: once
cdr3_nt: TGTGCCAGCTCACCTGGGGACTACCACGAGCAGTACTTC
cdr3_aa: CASSPGDYHEQYF

j_call: TRBJ2-2
d_call: NA
v_call: TRBV5-4
clone_size: NA
cdr3_nt: TGTGCCAGCAGCTTGGTGGTGAGCGGCGGGGAGCTGTTTTTT
cdr3_aa: CASSLVVSGGELFF

j_call: TRBJ1-4
d_call: NA
v_call: TRBV28
clone_size: NA
cdr3_nt: TGTGCCAGCAGTTTGAGCAGGGGCACTGAAAAACTGTTTTTT
cdr3_aa: CASSLSRGTEKLFF

j_call: TRBJ2-6
d_call: NA
v_call: TRBV2
clone_size: NA
cdr3_nt: TGTGCCAGCAGTGGGGGGGTACTGTTTCAGGTCCTGACTTTC
cdr3_aa: CASSGGVLFQVLTF

j_call: TRBJ2-5
d_call: TRBD2
v_call: TRBV9
clone_size: once
cdr3_nt: TGTGCCAGCAGCGTAGATGGTGGGACTAGCGGGGTCCAAGAGACCCAGTACTTC
cdr3_aa: CASSVDGGTSGVQETQYF

j_call: TRBJ1-5
d_call: NA
v_call: TRBV18
clone_size: NA
cdr3_nt: TGTGCCAGCTCACGGACAGAGGGGGGTCAGCCCCAGCACTTT
cdr3_aa: CASSRTEGGQPQHF

j_call: TRBJ1-1
d_call: NA
v_call: TRBV18
clone_size: NA
cdr3_nt: TGTGCCAGCTCACCATGGACCGAGAACACTGAAGCTTTCTTT
cdr3_aa: CASSPWTENTEAFF

j_call: TRBJ2-7
d_call: TRBD2
v_call: TRBV6-1
clone_size: NA
cdr3_nt: TGTGCCAGCAGTGTGGGACTAGCGGGAGTAGAGCAGTACTTC
cdr3_aa: CASSVGLAGVEQYF

j_call: TRBJ1-5
d_call: NA
v_call: TRBV2
clone_size: once
cdr3_nt: TGTGCCAGCAGTGGGCTCAATCAGCCCCAGCATTTT
cdr3_aa: CASSGLNQPQHF

j_call: TRBJ2-7
d_call: NA
v_call: TRBV19
clone_size: NA
cdr3_nt: TGTGCCAGTAGTTCTAGGAGTAGTACCTACGAGCAGTACTTC
cdr3_aa: CASSSRSSTYEQYF

j_call: TRBJ2-1
d_call: NA
v_call: TRBV5-4
clone_size: once
cdr3_nt: TGTGCCAGCAGCTTGGTACAAAATCAGCAGTTCTTC
cdr3_aa: CASSLVQNQQFF

j_call: TRBJ2-2
d_call: NA
v_call: TRBV11-1
clone_size: NA
cdr3_nt: TGTGCCAGCAGCACTATTAACACCGGGGAGCTGTTTTTT
cdr3_aa: CASSTINTGELFF

j_call: TRBJ2-1
d_call: TRBD2
v_call: TRBV4-2
clone_size: NA
cdr3_nt: TGTGCCGCAGGCCCCGGGGGACTAGCGGGACCCTCCTACAATGAGCAGTTCTTC
cdr3_aa: CAAGPGGLAGPSYNEQFF

j_call: TRBJ2-5
d_call: TRBD1
v_call: TRBV4-1
clone_size: NA
cdr3_nt: TGCGCCAGCAGCCAGTTTTCGACAGGGGTAAGAGAGACCCAGTACTTC
cdr3_aa: CASSQFSTGVRETQYF

j_call: TRBJ2-7
d_call: NA
v_call: TRBV6-5
clone_size: NA
cdr3_nt: TGTGCCAGCAGCCCCCGAGGAGCGGGCTCCTACGAGCAGTACTTC
cdr3_aa: CASSPRGAGSYEQYF

j_call: TRBJ1-1
d_call: NA
v_call: TRBV29-1
clone_size: NA
cdr3_nt: TGCAGCGTTGAGAAACAGGGGAACACTGAAGCTTTCTTT
cdr3_aa: CSVEKQGNTEAFF

j_call: TRBJ2-7
d_call: NA
v_call: TRBV28
clone_size: NA
cdr3_nt: TGTGCCAGCAGCCCACCACGGTCGGGAAGAGAGCAGTACTTC
cdr3_aa: CASSPPRSGREQYF

j_call: TRBJ1-2
d_call: NA
v_call: TRBV4-3
clone_size: NA
cdr3_nt: TGCGCCAGCAGCCAACCGGGTTGGGTCTATGGCTACACCTTC
cdr3_aa: CASSQPGWVYGYTF

j_call: TRBJ2-7
d_call: TRBD1
v_call: TRBV7-3
clone_size: NA
cdr3_nt: TGTGCCAGCAGCTTGACAACAGGGGGACAGGGCGAGCAGTACTTC
cdr3_aa: CASSLTTGGQGEQYF

j_call: TRBJ1-1
d_call: NA
v_call: TRBV13
clone_size: once
cdr3_nt: TGTGCCAGCAGCTCCGGCCCGAACACTGAAGCTTTCTTT
cdr3_aa: CASSSGPNTEAFF

j_call: TRBJ2-7
d_call: NA
v_call: TRBV5-1
clone_size: NA
cdr3_nt: TGCGCCAGCAGCTTGGAACCGGGCAGGGGGGTGAGTGAGCAGTACTTC
cdr3_aa: CASSLEPGRGVSEQYF

j_call: TRBJ2-7
d_call: TRBD2
v_call: TRBV6-2/TRBV6-3
clone_size: NA
cdr3_nt: TGTGCCAGCAGTTACTGTGGACTAGCGGGATGCGAGCAGTACTTC
cdr3_aa: CASSYCGLAGCEQYF

j_call: TRBJ2-2
d_call: NA
v_call: TRBV6-5
clone_size: NA
cdr3_nt: TGTGCCAGCAGTTACTCTGGGGGGCAAGGCGGGGAGCTGTTTTTT
cdr3_aa: CASSYSGGQGGELFF

j_call: TRBJ2-1
d_call: NA
v_call: TRBV5-1
clone_size: NA
cdr3_nt: TGCGCCAGCAGCTTGGGCCGGGAAATCTCCTACAATGAGCAGTTCTTC
cdr3_aa: CASSLGREISYNEQFF

j_call: TRBJ2-2
d_call: TRBD2
v_call: TRBV30
clone_size: NA
cdr3_nt: TGTGCCTGGAGTTACGGACTAGCGGGAGTTGTCGGGGAGCTGTTTTTT
cdr3_aa: CAWSYGLAGVVGELFF

j_call: TRBJ2-1
d_call: TRBD2
v_call: TRBV7-9
clone_size: once
cdr3_nt: TGTGCCAGCAGCCCCCGGACTAGGCCCTCCTACAATGAGCAGTTCTTC
cdr3_aa: CASSPRTRPSYNEQFF

j_call: TRBJ1-2
d_call: NA
v_call: TRBV7-3
clone_size: NA
cdr3_nt: TGTGCCAGCAGCTTAACAAGGGAGGCTGGCTACACCTTC
cdr3_aa: CASSLTREAGYTF

j_call: TRBJ2-7
d_call: TRBD2
v_call: TRBV7-3
clone_size: NA
cdr3_nt: TGTGCCAGCAGCTTAAACTTAGAGGAGCGGGAGGTCTCCTACGAGCAGTACTTC
cdr3_aa: CASSLNLEEREVSYEQYF

j_call: TRBJ2-7
d_call: NA
v_call: TRBV10-3
clone_size: once
cdr3_nt: TGTGCCATCAGTGACCGACTCTCCTACGAGCAGTACTTC
cdr3_aa: CAISDRLSYEQYF

j_call: TRBJ1-6
d_call: TRBD1
v_call: TRBV7-2
clone_size: NA
cdr3_nt: TGTGCCAGCAGCATGGGAACAAGACAGGGACAATCACCCCTCCACTTT
cdr3_aa: CASSMGTRQGQSPLHF

j_call: TRBJ2-7
d_call: NA
v_call: TRBV6-5
clone_size: NA
cdr3_nt: TGTGCCAGCAGTTCCCGTCATTTTTCGAGCTCCTACGAGCAGTACTTC
cdr3_aa: CASSSRHFSSSYEQYF

j_call: TRBJ2-7
d_call: TRBD2
v_call: TRBV5-3
clone_size: once
cdr3_nt: TGTGCCAGAAGCATACAACTAGCGGGAGGGCCTCTTATGCACTACGAGCAGTACTTC
cdr3_aa: CARSIQLAGGPLMHYEQYF

j_call: TRBJ2-5
d_call: NA
v_call: TRBV18
clone_size: NA
cdr3_nt: TGTGCCAGCTCCCCGGGACAAGAAGAGACCCAGTACTTC
cdr3_aa: CASSPGQEETQYF

j_call: TRBJ2-1
d_call: TRBD2
v_call: TRBV5-4
clone_size: NA
cdr3_nt: TGTGCCAGCAGCCCAGGTAGCGGGAGGAATGAGCAGTTCTTC
cdr3_aa: CASSPGSGRNEQFF

j_call: TRBJ1-6
d_call: NA
v_call: TRBV27
clone_size: NA
cdr3_nt: TGTGCCAGCAGTTTAGGAGGTCCCGGGGGATTTTCACCCCTCCACTTT
cdr3_aa: CASSLGGPGGFSPLHF

j_call: TRBJ2-7
d_call: TRBD1
v_call: TRBV5-1
clone_size: NA
cdr3_nt: TGCGCCAGCAGCCCCCGGACAGGAGGTGACGAGCAGTACTTC
cdr3_aa: CASSPRTGGDEQYF

j_call: TRBJ1-3
d_call: TRBD1
v_call: TRBV7-2
clone_size: NA
cdr3_nt: TGTGCCAGCAGCTCCACAGGGGCGTACTCTGGAAACACCATATATTTT
cdr3_aa: CASSSTGAYSGNTIYF

j_call: TRBJ2-7
d_call: TRBD1
v_call: TRBV28
clone_size: NA
cdr3_nt: TGTGCCAGCAGTTCCTCCCACAGGGGCCACTACGAGCAGTACTTC
cdr3_aa: CASSSSHRGHYEQYF